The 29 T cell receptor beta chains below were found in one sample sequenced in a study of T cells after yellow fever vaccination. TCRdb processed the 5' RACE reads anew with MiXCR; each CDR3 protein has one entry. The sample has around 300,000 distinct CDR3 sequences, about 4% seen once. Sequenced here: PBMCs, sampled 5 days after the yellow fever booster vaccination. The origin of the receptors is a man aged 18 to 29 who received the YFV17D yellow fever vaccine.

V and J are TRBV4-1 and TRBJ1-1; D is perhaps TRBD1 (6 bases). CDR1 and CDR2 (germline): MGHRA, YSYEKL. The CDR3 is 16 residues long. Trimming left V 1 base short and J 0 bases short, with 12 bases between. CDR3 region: CASSQAGTLLNTEAFF. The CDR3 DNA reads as TGCGCCAGCAGCCAAGCTGGGACATTGCTGAACACTGAAGCTTTCTTT.

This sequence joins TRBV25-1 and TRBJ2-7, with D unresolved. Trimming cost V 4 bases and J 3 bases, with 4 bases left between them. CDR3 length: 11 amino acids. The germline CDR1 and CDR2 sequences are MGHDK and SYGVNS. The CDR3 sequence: CASSGYYEQYF. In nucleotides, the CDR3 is TGTGCCAGCAGTGGCTACTACGAGCAGTACTTC.

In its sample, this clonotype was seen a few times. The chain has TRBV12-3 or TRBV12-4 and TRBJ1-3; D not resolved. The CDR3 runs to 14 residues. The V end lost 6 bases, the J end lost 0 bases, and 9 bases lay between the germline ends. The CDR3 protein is CASSRSDSGNTIYF. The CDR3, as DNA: TGTGCCAGCAGCCGCTCTGACTCTGGAAACACCATATATTTT.

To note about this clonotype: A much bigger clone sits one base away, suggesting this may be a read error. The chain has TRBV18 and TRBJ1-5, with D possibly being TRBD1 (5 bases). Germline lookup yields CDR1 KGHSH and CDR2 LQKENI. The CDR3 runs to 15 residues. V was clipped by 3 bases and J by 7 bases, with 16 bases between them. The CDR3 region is CASSPSPVEGQPQHF. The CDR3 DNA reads TGTGCCAGCTCACCCAGTCCAGTCGAGGGGCAGCCCCAGCATTTT. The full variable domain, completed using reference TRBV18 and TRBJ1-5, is NAGVMQNPRHLVRRRGQEARLRCSPMKGHSHVYWYRQLPEEGLKFMVYLQKENIIDESGMPKERFSAEFPKEGPSILRIQQVVRGDSAAYFCASSPSPVEGQPQHFGDGTRLSIL.

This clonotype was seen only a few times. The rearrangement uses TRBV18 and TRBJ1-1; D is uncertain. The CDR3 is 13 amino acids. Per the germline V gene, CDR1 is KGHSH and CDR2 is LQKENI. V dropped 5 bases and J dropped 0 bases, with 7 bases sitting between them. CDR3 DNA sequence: TGTGCCAGCTCAGAGGATTTGAACACTGAAGCTTTCTTT. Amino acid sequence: CASSEDLNTEAFF.

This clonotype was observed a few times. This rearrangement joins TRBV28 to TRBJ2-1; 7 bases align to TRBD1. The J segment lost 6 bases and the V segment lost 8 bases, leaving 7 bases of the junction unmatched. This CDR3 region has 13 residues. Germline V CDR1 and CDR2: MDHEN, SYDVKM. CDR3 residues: CASHRGSGNEQFF. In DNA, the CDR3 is TGTGCCAGCCACAGGGGCTCTGGCAATGAGCAGTTCTTC. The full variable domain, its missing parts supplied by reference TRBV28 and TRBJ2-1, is DVKVTQSSRYLVKRTGEKVFLECVQDMDHENMFWYRQDPGLGLRLIYFSYDVKMKEKGDIPEGYSVSREKKERFSLILESASTNQTSMYLCASHRGSGNEQFFGPGTRLTVL.

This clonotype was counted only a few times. Here the CDR3 reads CASSPLGGQGNSPLHF. For the CDR3, the DNA is TGTGCCAGCAGCCCTCTCGGGGGACAGGGAAATTCACCCCTCCACTTT. The J gene is TRBJ1-6, the V gene TRBV7-6; 9 positions agree with TRBD1. The CDR3 spans 16 residues. After removal of 5 bases from V and 7 bases from J, the junction contained 9 bases not matched to a gene. Germline V gene lookup returns CDR1 SGHVS and CDR2 FNYEAQ.

The CDR3 loop is CASSLSWGPIGNEQFF. The CDR3 coding sequence is TGTGCCAGCAGTTTATCGTGGGGACCCATTGGGAATGAGCAGTTCTTC. The V gene is TRBV27, the J gene TRBJ2-1, with D possibly being TRBD1 or TRBD2 (5 bases each). Trimming shortened V by 0 bases and J by 7 bases, and 16 bases separated the two germline ends. The CDR3 is 16 amino acids. The germline V gene has CDR1 MNHEY and CDR2 SMNVEV (reference sequence).

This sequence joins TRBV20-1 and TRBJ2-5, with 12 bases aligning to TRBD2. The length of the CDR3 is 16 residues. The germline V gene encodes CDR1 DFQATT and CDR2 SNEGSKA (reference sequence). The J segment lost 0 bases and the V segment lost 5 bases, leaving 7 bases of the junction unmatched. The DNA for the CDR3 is TGCAGTGCTCCAAATCGACTAGCGGGGGACCAAGAGACCCAGTACTTC. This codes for CSAPNRLAGDQETQYF.

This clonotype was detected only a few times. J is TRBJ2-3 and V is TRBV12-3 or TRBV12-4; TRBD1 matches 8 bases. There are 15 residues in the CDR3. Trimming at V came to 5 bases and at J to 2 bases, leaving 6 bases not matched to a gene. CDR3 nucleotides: TGTGCCAGCAGTCCTCCGGGACAGGTCACAGATACGCAGTATTTT. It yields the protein CASSPPGQVTDTQYF.

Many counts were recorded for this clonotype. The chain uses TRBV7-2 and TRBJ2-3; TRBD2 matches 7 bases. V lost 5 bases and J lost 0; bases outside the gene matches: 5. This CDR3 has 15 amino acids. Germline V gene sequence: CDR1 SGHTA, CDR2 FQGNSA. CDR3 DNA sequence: TGTGCCAGCAGCCCTCGGCGGGGGAGCACAGATACGCAGTATTTT. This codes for CASSPRRGSTDTQYF.

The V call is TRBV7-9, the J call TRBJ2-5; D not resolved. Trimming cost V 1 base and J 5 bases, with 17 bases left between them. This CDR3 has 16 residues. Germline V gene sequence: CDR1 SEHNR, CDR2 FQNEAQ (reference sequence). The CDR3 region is CASSLVLAGQAETQYF. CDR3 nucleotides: TGTGCCAGCAGCTTAGTCTTGGCAGGCCAAGCGGAGACCCAGTACTTC.

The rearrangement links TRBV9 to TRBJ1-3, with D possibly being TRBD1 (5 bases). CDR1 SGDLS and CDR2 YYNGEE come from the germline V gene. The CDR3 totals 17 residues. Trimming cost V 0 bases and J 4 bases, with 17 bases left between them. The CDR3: CASSVATWQGGGNTIYF. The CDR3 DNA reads TGTGCCAGCAGCGTAGCTACATGGCAGGGAGGAGGAAACACCATATATTTT.

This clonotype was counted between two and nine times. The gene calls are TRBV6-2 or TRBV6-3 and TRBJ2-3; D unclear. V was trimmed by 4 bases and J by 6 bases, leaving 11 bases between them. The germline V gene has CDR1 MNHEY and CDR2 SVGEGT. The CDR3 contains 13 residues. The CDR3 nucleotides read TGTGCCAGCAGTTCTGGGCCTAGGGATACGCAGTATTTT. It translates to CASSSGPRDTQYF.

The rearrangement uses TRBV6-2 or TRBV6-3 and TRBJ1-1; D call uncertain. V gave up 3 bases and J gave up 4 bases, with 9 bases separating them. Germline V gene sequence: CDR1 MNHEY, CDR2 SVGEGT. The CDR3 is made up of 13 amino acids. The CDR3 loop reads CASSYRGTTEAFF. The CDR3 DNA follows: TGTGCCAGCAGTTATAGAGGAACCACTGAAGCTTTCTTT.

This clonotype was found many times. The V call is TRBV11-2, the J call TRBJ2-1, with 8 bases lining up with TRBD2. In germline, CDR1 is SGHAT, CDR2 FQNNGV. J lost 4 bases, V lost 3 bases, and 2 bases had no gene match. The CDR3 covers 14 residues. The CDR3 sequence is CASSFGLAYNEQFF. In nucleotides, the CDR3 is TGTGCCAGCAGCTTTGGACTAGCTTACAATGAGCAGTTCTTC.

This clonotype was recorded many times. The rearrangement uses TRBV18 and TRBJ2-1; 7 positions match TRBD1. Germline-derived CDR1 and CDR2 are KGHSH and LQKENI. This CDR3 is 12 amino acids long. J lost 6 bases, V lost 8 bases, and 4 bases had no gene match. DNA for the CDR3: TGTGCCAGCAGTCCAGGGGGCAATGAGCAGTTCTTC. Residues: CASSPGGNEQFF.

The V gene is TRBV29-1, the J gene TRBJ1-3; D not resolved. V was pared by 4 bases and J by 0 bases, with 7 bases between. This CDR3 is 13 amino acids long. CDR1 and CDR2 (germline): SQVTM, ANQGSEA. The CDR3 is CSVANSSGNTIYF. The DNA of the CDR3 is TGCAGCGTTGCAAACAGCTCTGGAAACACCATATATTTT.

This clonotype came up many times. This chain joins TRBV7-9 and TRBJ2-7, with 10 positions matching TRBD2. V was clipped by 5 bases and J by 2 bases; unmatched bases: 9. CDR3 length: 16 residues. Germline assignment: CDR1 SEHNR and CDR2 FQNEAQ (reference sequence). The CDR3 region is CASSPTGTSEPYEQYF. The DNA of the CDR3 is TGTGCCAGCAGCCCAACCGGGACTAGCGAACCCTACGAGCAGTACTTC.

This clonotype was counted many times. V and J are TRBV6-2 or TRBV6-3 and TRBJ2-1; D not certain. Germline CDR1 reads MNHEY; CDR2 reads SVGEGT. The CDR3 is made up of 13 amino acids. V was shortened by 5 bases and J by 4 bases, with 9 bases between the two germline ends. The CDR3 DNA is TGTGCCAGCAGTATTAGTGGGTACAATGAGCAGTTCTTC. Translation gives CASSISGYNEQFF.

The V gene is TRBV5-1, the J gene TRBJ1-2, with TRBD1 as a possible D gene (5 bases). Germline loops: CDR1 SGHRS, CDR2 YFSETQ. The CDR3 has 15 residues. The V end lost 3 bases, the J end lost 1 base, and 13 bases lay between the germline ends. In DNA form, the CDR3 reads TGCGCCAGCAGCTCCTCGGGGGTTTTTAACTATGGCTACACCTTC. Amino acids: CASSSSGVFNYGYTF.

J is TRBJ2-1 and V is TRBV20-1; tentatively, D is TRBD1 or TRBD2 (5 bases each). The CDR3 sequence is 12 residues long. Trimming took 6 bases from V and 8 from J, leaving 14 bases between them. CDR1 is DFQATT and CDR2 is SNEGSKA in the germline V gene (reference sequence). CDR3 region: CSARDLGYEQFF. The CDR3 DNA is TGCAGTGCCAGGGACCTCGGATATGAGCAGTTCTTC.

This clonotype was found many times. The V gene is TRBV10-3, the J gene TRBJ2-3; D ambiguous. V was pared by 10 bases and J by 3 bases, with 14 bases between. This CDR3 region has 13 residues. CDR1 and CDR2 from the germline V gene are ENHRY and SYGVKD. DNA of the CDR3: TGTGCCACCCTGGGCAAGCCTACAGATACGCAGTATTTT. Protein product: CATLGKPTDTQYF.

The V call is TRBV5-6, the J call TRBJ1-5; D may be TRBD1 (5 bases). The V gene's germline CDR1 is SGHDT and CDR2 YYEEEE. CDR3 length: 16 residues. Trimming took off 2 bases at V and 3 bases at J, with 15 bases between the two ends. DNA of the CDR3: TGTGCCAGCAGCTTACTAAGGGGAGCTATCAATCAGCCCCAGCATTTT. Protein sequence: CASSLLRGAINQPQHF.

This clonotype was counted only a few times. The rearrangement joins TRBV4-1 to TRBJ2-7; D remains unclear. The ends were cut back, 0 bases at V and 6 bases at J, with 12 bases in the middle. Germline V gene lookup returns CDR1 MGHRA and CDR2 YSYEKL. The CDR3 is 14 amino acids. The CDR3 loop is CASSQDTSSSEQYV. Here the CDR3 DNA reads TGCGCCAGCAGCCAAGATACCTCATCATCCGAGCAGTACGTC.

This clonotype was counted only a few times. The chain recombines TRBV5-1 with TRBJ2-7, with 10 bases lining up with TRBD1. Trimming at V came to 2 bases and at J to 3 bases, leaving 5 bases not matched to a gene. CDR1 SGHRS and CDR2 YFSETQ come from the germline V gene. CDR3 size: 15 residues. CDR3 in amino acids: CASSFDRGQVYEQYF. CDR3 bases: TGCGCCAGCAGCTTTGACAGGGGGCAGGTCTACGAGCAGTACTTC.

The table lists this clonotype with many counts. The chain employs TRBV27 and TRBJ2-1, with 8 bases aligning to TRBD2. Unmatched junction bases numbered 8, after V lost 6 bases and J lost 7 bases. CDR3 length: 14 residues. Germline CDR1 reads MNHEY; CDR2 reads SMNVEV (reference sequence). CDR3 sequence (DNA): TGTGCCAGCAGCCTGGAGCGGGGGTGGAATGAGCAGTTCTTC. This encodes CASSLERGWNEQFF.

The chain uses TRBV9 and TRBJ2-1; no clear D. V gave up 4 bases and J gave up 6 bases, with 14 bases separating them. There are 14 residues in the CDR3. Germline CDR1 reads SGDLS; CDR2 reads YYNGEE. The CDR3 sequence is CASSILSGFNEQFF. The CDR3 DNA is TGTGCCAGCAGCATTCTGAGTGGTTTCAATGAGCAGTTCTTC.

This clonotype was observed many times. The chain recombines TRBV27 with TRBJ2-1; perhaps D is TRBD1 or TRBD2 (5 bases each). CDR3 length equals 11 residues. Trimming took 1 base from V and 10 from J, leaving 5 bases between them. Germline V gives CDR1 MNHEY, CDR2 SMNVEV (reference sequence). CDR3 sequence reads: CASSLWGEQFF. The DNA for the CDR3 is TGTGCCAGCAGTTTATGGGGGGAGCAGTTCTTC.